This T cell receptor (beta chain) comes out of a study of T-cell memory formation after mild COVID-19. A few counts support this clonotype. Germline assignment: CDR1 SGHRS and CDR2 YFSETQ. Trimming at V came to 1 base and at J to 0 bases, leaving 9 bases not matched to a gene. This CDR3 is 18 amino acids long. 5'RACE primed at constant segments yielded TCR alpha and TCR beta cDNA libraries bearing sample barcodes and UMIs. TCRdb passed the 5' RACE reads through MiXCR, listing each CDR3 protein once. Of approximately 340,000 distinct CDR3 sequences in the sample, over 10% were seen once. The chain recombines TRBV5-1 with TRBJ1-2; 10 bases align to TRBD1. This receptor was identified in a man aged 18 to 35 who had mild COVID-19 (a few samples of this study predate the infection). Cell type and time point are not known. Sample: PBMCs or a T cell subset sorted from them (not recorded which). The CDR3 nucleotides read TGCGCCAGCAGCTTGTCGGGACAGGGGAGGGAGACTAACTATGGCTACACCTTC. Its translation is CASSLSGQGRETNYGYTF.